This T cell receptor beta chain was retrieved from a study of T cell responses to AZD1222 COVID-19 vaccine. At the level of the study: Second doses were pooled across both intervals (about 4 or about 12 weeks).

The study's findings and limits: Females outnumbered males among donors, who were mostly white British; clonal diversity was possibly underestimated. Spike-specific TCR depth and breadth grew after two AZD1222 doses. Every sample of the repertoires postdated the peak T cell response.

The protocol was immunoSEQ multiplex PCR, while the TCRdb copy is restricted to in-frame clones and leaves out a portion. The sample yields about 190,000 clones, 75% to 90% seen once. Trimming pared 5 bases from V and 0 bases from J, leaving 14 bases between. Germline assignment: CDR1 SEHNR and CDR2 FQNEAQ (reference sequence). This CDR3 is built from 16 residues. Concerning this clone itself: Its antigen is still unknown.

The V and J genes are TRBV7-9 and TRBJ1-3, with a weak D call TRBD1 (5 bases). This clonotype was sampled from an adult in good health. Sequencing was performed on peripheral blood, taken on day 0 of AZD1222 vaccination. CDR3 protein: CASSPTYDSSGNTIYF. CDR3 DNA: TGTGCCAGCAGCCCGACCTACGACAGCTCTGGAAACACCATATATTTT.